Reported below is one T cell receptor beta chain. Authors' analysis steps: Amplification of reference gene primers was used by the study to estimate nucleated cell counts. TCRdb's copy holds only in-frame clones and misses some; the assay was immunoSEQ multiplex PCR. V, J and clone size were drawn from that table, and D and trimming were deduced from the DNA. The data show 90,000 to 120,000 clones, approximately 91% seen once. This sample stems from a study of blood T cell repertoires in COVID-19. Study-level information: Some COVID-19 samples were acute and others convalescent; all came from the United States, Italy and Spain. PBMCs, B-cell-depleted T cells, or T cells were the source of the cDNA or gDNA that made up the material.

Deletions cut 3 bases from V and 0 bases from J, with 15 bases between. The CDR3 has 16 amino acids. Germline V gene sequence: CDR1 MDHEN, CDR2 SYDVKM. The chain employs TRBV28 and TRBJ2-7, with a possible D match to TRBD1 (6 bases). The sample was peripheral blood. This receptor was identified in a human donor in a cohort sampled during active COVID-19. CDR3 sequence: CASSFAAGVSSYEQYF. CDR3 DNA: TGTGCCAGCAGTTTCGCAGCAGGGGTCTCCTCCTACGAGCAGTACTTC.